The entry below gives a single TCR beta chain sequence along with its context. Its antigen is unidentified. V shed 4 bases and J shed 8 bases, with 11 bases lying between them. Germline V gives CDR1 SGHDN, CDR2 FVKESK. The CDR3 is 13 amino acids. The sample is drawn from a study of cytomegalovirus exposure and HLA in healthy donors. Turning to the study itself: Sequencing of about 200 million T cells in an earlier analysis found about 120 million unique TCR beta sequences.

Overall study results and limits: Analysis was carried out at a later point, and it linked a missense DCLRE1C variant to TCR beta V- and J-gene trimming. The presence/absence work took it that sequencing depth was about the same across donors.

PCR primers comprised 60 Vbeta and 13 Jbeta primers. Sequenced by immunoSEQ multiplex PCR; TCRdb stores in-frame clones only, minus some. The profile covers about 150,000 clones, with over 60% appearing a single time and roughly 2% taken by the ten largest. The receptor was isolated from a man between 40 and 49 years old in good health and CMV-seronegative. What was sequenced was PBMCs. V gene TRBV14 combines with J gene TRBJ1-4; weak D call: TRBD1 (5 bases). In DNA, the CDR3 is TGTGCCAGCAGCCCAGCAGGGCGGGAAAAACTGTTTTTT. Translation gives CASSPAGREKLFF. Looking up the rest from reference TRBV14 and TRBJ1-4 gives the full variable domain: EAGVTQFPSHSVIEKGQTVTLRCDPISGHDNLYWYRRVMGKEIKFLLHFVKESKQDESGMPNNRFLAERTGGTYSTLKVQPAELEDSGVYFCASSPAGREKLFFGSGTQLSVL.